These 7 T cell receptor beta chains were all obtained from the same sample, sequenced in a study of T cells in Graves' hyperthyroidism and ophthalmopathy (dated by TCRdb to between 2019 and 2020). Preparation of the library involved multiplex PCR. The sequencing machine was an Illumina HiSeq 2000. TCR beta CDR3 regions were amplified from RNA transcripts. A first-round RT-PCR of the TCR CDR3 used the HTBI primer set with the Qiagen OneStep RT-PCR kit. TCRdb cleaned the public reads at Q25 with fastp, built clones with MiXCR and kept in-frame beta chains. Under each unique CDR3 protein, matching rows form one entry showing the most common genes and DNA. This sample has under 350,000 distinct CDR3 sequences in its table, and around 20% of those were observed once. In total, the top ten clones hold 50% of the sample. The sequencing input was blood. The origin of the receptors is a woman in her 50s with Graves' hyperthyroidism.

This clonotype occurred many times. The chain combines TRBV18 with TRBJ1-1, with D unresolved. The V gene lost 1 base and the J gene lost 5 bases, with 8 bases spanning the gap. The CDR3 loop spans 13 amino acids. Germline V gene sequence: CDR1 KGHSH, CDR2 LQKENI. This CDR3 is CASSPRGKTEAFF. DNA for the CDR3: TGTGCCAGCTCACCACGTGGGAAAACTGAAGCTTTCTTT.

This clonotype was recorded at least ten times. The CDR3 sequence: CASSSGPKQGYTF. DNA of the CDR3: TGTGCCAGCAGTTCCGGGCCCAAGCAAGGCTACACCTTC. The chain recombines TRBV12-3 or TRBV12-4 with TRBJ1-2; no clear D. V was shortened by 4 bases and J by 8 bases, with 14 bases between the two germline ends. The CDR3 contains 13 residues.

Many counts were recorded for this clonotype. The J gene is TRBJ1-3, the V gene TRBV2; D remains unclear. V lost 8 bases, J lost 1 base, and 15 bases lay in between. CDR1 is SNHLY and CDR2 is FYNNEI in the germline V gene. The CDR3 totals 15 residues. CDR3 amino acids: CASRKGIGSGNTIYF. The CDR3 DNA is TGTGCCAGCCGGAAGGGAATAGGGTCTGGAAACACCATATATTTT.

This clonotype was seen repeatedly, ten times or more. V is TRBV20-1 and J is TRBJ1-5; 8 bases are shared with TRBD1. V trimming: 6 bases; J trimming: 1 base; junction bases outside the gene matches: 5. This CDR3 is built from 14 residues. The germline V gene encodes CDR1 DFQATT and CDR2 SNEGSKA (reference sequence). The CDR3: CSAGDRHSNQPQHF. CDR3 DNA: TGCAGTGCAGGGGACAGGCACAGCAATCAGCCCCAGCATTTT.

As regards this clonotype: A much larger clone differs by one base, so this may be a read error. V is TRBV10-2 and J is TRBJ2-2; D is perhaps TRBD2 (6 bases). This CDR3 is built from 14 residues. Germline V CDR1 and CDR2: WSHSY, SAAADI. As DNA, the CDR3 is TGCGCCAGCAGACTGGGGTCAAACACCGGGGGGCTGTTTTTT. Translated: CASRLGSNTGGLFF.

This clonotype occurred many times. V usage is TRBV20-1 and J usage is TRBJ1-2; D ambiguous. V dropped 6 bases and J dropped 1 base, with 12 bases sitting between them. Looked up from germline, CDR1 is DFQATT and CDR2 is SNEGSKA (reference sequence). The CDR3 runs 13 residues. CDR3 sequence reads: CSARTDGNYGYTF. The CDR3 nucleotides read TGCAGTGCAAGAACCGACGGTAACTATGGCTACACCTTC.

This clonotype occurred a few times. This chain connects TRBV20-1 to TRBJ1-2, with D perhaps matching TRBD1 (6 bases). V was pared by 6 bases and J by 0 bases, with 8 bases between. This CDR3 spans 12 amino acids. Germline-derived CDR1 and CDR2 are DFQATT and SNEGSKA (reference sequence). CDR3 DNA sequence: TGCAGTGCCTGGACAGCTAACTATGGCTACACCTTC. Translated, it gives CSAWTANYGYTF.